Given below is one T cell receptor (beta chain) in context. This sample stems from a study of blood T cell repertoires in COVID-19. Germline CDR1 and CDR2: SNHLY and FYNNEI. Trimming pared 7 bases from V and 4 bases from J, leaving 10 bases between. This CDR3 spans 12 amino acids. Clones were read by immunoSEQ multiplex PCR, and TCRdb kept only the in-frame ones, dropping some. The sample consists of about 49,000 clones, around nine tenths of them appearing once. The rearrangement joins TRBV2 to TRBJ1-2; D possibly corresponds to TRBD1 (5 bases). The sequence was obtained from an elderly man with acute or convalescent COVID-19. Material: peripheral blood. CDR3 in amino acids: CASKDNFYGYTF. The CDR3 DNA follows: TGTGCCAGCAAGGACAATTTCTATGGCTACACCTTC. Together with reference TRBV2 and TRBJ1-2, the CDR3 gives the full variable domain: EPEVTQTPSHQVTQMGQEVILRCVPISNHLYFYWYRQILGQKVEFLVSFYNNEISEKSEIFDDQFSVERPDGSNFTLKIRSTKLEDSAMYFCASKDNFYGYTFGSGTRLTVV.